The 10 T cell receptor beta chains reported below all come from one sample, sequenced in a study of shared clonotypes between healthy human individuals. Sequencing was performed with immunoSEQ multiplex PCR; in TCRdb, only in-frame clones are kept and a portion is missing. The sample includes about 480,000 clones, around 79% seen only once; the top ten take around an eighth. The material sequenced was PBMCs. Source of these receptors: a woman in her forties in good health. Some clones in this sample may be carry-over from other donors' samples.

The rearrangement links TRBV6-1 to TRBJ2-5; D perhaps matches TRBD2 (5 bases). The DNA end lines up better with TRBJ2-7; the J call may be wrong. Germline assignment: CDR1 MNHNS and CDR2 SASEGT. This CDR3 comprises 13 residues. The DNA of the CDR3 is TGTGCCAGTGCACGGGGTAGAGTTGACGAGCAGTACTTC. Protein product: CASARGRVDEQYF.

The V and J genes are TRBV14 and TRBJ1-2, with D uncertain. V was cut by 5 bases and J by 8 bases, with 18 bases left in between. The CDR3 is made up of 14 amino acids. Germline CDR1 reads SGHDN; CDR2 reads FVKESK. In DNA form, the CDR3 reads TGTGCCAGCAGCTTCCCTGAACGGGGAGGGGGCTACACCTTC. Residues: CASSFPERGGGYTF.

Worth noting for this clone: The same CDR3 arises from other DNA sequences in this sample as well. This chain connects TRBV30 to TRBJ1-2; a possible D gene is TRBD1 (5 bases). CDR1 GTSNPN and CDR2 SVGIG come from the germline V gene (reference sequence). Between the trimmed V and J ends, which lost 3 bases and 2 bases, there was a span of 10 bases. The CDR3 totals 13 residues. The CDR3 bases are TGTGCCTGGAGGCGGGGCCCCAACTATGGCTACACCTTC. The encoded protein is CAWRRGPNYGYTF.

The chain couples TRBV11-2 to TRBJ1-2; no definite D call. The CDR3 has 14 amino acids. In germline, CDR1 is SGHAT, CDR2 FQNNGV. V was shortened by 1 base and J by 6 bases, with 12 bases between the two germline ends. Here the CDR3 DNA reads TGTGCCAGCAGCTTAGCGAGTGGGGTAGATGGCTACACCTTC. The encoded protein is CASSLASGVDGYTF.

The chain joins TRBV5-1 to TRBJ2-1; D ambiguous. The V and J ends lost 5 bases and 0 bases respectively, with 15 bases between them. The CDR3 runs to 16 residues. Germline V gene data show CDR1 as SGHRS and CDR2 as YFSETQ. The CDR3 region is CASRYGASSSYNEQFF. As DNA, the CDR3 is TGCGCCAGCAGGTATGGCGCGTCGAGCTCCTACAATGAGCAGTTCTTC.

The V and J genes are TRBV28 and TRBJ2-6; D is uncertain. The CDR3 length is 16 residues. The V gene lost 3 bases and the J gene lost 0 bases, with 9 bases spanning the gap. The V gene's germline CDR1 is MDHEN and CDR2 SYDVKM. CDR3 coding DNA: TGTGCCAGCAGTTTTTTAAGTTTCTCTGGGGCCAACGTCCTGACTTTC. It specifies CASSFLSFSGANVLTF. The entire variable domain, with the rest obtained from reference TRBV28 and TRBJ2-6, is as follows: DVKVTQSSRYLVKRTGEKVFLECVQDMDHENMFWYRQDPGLGLRLIYFSYDVKMKEKGDIPEGYSVSREKKERFSLILESASTNQTSMYLCASSFLSFSGANVLTFGAGSRLTVL.

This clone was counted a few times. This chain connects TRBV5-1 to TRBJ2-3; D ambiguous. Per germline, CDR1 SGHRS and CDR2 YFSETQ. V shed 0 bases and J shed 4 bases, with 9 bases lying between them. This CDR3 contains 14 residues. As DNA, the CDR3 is TGCGCCAGCAGCTTGGGCCAGTTTCCAGATACGCAGTATTTT. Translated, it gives CASSLGQFPDTQYF.

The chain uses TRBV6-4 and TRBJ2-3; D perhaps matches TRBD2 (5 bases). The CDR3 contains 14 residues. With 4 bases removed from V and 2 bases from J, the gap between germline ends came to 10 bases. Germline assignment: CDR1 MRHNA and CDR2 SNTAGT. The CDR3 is CASSVGSPTDTQYF. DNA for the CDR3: TGTGCCAGCAGTGTTGGGAGCCCCACAGATACGCAGTATTTT.

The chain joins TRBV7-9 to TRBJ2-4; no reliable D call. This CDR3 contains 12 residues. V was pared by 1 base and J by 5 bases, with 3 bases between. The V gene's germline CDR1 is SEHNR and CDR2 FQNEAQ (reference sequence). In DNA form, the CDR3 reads TGTGCCAGCAGCTTAGACCAAAACATTCAGTACTTC. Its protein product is CASSLDQNIQYF.

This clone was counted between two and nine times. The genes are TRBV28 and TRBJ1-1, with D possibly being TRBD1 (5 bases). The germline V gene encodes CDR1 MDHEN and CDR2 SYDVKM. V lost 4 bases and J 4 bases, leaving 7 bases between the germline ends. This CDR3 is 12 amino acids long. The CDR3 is CASSSRGTEAFF. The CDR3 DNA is TGTGCCAGCAGTTCGAGGGGCACTGAAGCTTTCTTT.